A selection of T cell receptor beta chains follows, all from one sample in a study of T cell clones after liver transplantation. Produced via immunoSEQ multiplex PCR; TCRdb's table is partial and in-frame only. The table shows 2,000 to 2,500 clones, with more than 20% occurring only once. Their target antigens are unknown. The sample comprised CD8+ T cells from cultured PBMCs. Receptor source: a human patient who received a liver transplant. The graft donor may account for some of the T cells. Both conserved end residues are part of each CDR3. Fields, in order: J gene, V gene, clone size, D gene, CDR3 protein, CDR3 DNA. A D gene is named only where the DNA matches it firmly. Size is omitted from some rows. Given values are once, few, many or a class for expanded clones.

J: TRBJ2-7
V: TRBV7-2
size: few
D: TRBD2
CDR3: CASSLGAGGYEQYF
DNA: TGTGCCAGCAGCTTAGGAGCGGGAGGGTACGAGCAGTACTTC

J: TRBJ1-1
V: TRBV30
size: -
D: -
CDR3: CAWARDTGTEAFF
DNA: TGTGCCTGGGCTCGGGACACCGGCACTGAAGCTTTCTTT

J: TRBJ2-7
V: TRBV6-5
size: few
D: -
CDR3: CASSLLGPGSEQYF
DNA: TGTGCCAGCAGTTTACTGGGTCCAGGGAGCGAGCAGTACTTC

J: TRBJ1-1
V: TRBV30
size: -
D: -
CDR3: CAWAQDGTTEAFF
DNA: TGTGCCTGGGCCCAGGACGGAACCACTGAAGCTTTCTTT

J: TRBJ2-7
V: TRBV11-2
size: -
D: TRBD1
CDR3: CASRSSRDRGGLYEQYF
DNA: TGTGCCAGCAGGTCGTCCCGGGACAGGGGGGGGCTTTACGAGCAGTACTTC

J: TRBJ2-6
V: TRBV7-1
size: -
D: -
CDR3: CASRGQSRANVLTF
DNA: TGTGCCAGCAGAGGACAAAGTCGGGCCAACGTCCTGACTTTC

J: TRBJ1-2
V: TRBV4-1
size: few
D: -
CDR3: CASSQDRGLWYGYTF
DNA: TGCGCCAGCAGCCAAGATCGAGGGTTGTGGTATGGCTACACCTTC

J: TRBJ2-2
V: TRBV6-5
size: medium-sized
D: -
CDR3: CASSYSLGPTGELFF
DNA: TGTGCCAGCAGTTACTCTCTGGGCCCCACCGGGGAGCTGTTTTTT

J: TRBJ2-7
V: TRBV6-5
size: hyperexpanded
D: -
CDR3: CASSLGANNYEQYF
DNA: TGTGCCAGCAGTTTAGGGGCCAATAACTACGAGCAGTACTTC

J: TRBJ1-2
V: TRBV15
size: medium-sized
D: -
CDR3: CATSRDLGGGHGYTF
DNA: TGTGCCACCAGCAGAGATCTTGGGGGGGGCCATGGCTACACCTTC

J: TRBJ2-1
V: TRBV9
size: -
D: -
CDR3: CASSPRLDNEQFF
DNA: TGTGCCAGCAGCCCCCGGCTGGACAATGAGCAGTTCTTC

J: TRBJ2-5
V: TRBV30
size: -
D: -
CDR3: CAWTGGGTQYF
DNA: TGTGCCTGGACGGGTGGGGGGACCCAGTACTTC

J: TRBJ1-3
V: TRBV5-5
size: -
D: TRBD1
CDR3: CASSQGTGSGNTIYF
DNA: TGCGCCAGCAGCCAAGGGACAGGGAGTGGAAACACCATATATTTT

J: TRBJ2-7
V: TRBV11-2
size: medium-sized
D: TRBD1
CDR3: CASATGQDYEQYF
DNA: TGTGCCAGCGCGACGGGACAGGACTACGAGCAGTACTTC

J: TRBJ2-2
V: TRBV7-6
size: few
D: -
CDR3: CASSRLTNTGELFF
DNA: TGTGCCAGCAGCAGGCTAACGAACACCGGGGAGCTGTTTTTT

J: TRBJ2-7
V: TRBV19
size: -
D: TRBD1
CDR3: CASSMSPTGNEQYF
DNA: TGTGCCAGTAGTATGTCGCCGACAGGGAATGAGCAGTACTTC

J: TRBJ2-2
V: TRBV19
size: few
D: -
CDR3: CASSILGIVTGAYTGELFF
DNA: TGTGCCAGTAGTATTCTGGGCATCGTCACGGGAGCGTACACCGGGGAGCTGTTTTTT

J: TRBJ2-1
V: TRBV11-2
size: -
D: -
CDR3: CASSLAVPEQFF
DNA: TGTGCCAGCAGCTTAGCCGTTCCAGAGCAGTTCTTC

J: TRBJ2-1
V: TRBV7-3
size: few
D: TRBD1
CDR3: CASSPRDRLTLSYNEQFF
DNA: TGTGCCAGCAGCCCCCGGGACAGGCTAACTCTCTCCTACAATGAGCAGTTCTTC

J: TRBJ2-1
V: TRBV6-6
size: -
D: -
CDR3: CASSVGSSYNEQFF
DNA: TGTGCCAGCAGCGTGGGGAGCTCCTACAATGAGCAGTTCTTC

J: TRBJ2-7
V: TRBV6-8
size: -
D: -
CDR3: CASSYGGRGYEQYF
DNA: TGTGCCAGCAGTTACGGGGGCAGGGGCTACGAGCAGTACTTC

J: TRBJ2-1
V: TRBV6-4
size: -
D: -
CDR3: CASARADSDYNEQFF
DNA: TGTGCCAGCGCCCGAGCGGACAGTGACTACAATGAGCAGTTCTTC

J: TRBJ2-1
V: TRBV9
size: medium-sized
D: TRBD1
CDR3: CASSTADREVDEQFF
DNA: TGTGCCAGCAGCACCGCGGACAGGGAGGTCGATGAGCAGTTCTTC

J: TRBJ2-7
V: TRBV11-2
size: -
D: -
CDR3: CASSFGYGSEQYF
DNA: TGTGCCAGCAGCTTCGGTTACGGGAGCGAGCAGTACTTC